This T cell receptor beta chain was captured by sequencing in a study of shared clonotypes between healthy human individuals. CDR1 LNHNV and CDR2 YYDKDF come from the germline V gene (reference sequence). The CDR3 runs to 15 residues. V was clipped by 1 base and J by 5 bases, with 14 bases between them. Every subset had its genomic DNA shared out evenly among several immunoSEQ plates. Around 28,000 T cell genomes (about 270 ng DNA) went into each PBMC replicate. Generated by immunoSEQ multiplex PCR, the TCRdb table keeps only in-frame clones and is missing some. The data contain around 500,000 clones, about 72% of them seen just once; the ten biggest clones take up around 12%.

This TCR derives from a woman aged 40 to 50 in good health. Some clones in this sample may be carry-over from other donors' samples. V and J are TRBV15 and TRBJ2-5, with D uncertain. The specimen sequenced was PBMCs. CDR3 sequence (DNA): TGTGCCACCAGCAGAGGGGCAAATCCTCCGGAGACCCAGTACTTC. The encoded protein is CATSRGANPPETQYF.